This is a list of T cell receptor beta chains from one sample in a study of blood T cell repertoires in COVID-19. Generated by immunoSEQ multiplex PCR, the TCRdb table keeps only in-frame clones and is missing some. The sample records 150,000 or so clones, roughly 84% being singletons. The sequenced sample consisted of PBMCs or T cells enriched from blood (not recorded which). All receptors derive from a human donor with acute COVID-19. The donor label of this sample is uncertain. Both conserved end residues are part of each CDR3. D genes are given only for firm matches. The size of a clone is reported for some rows only, either as once, few or many, or as a class for expanded clones.

NA	TRBV7-8	TRBD1	TRBJ1-2	TGTGCCAGCACCCCCAGAGGGGGCGTCCCTAACTATGGCTACACCTTC	CASTPRGGVPNYGYTF
NA	TRBV20-1	NA	TRBJ2-5	TGCAGTGCTAGTCCGCCAGGGTTAAAAGAGACCCAGTACTTC	CSASPPGLKETQYF
NA	TRBV7-2	TRBD1	TRBJ1-6	TGTGCCAGCAGCCACGGGACAGGGGTTGGTTCACCCCTCCACTTT	CASSHGTGVGSPLHF
NA	TRBV30	TRBD2	TRBJ2-7	TGTGCCCTGGAGGGAGGGGCCTACGAGCAGTACTTC	CALEGGAYEQYF
NA	TRBV11-2	NA	TRBJ2-7	TGTGCCAGCAGCTTAGGCGGAGGGGGCGCAATCTACGAGCAGTACTTC	CASSLGGGGAIYEQYF
NA	TRBV19	NA	TRBJ2-2	TGTGCCAGTAGACAGGGTGGCTTCAACACCGGGGAGCTGTTTTTT	CASRQGGFNTGELFF
NA	TRBV3-1/TRBV3-2	TRBD1	TRBJ2-7	TGTGCCAGCAGCCAAGCCAGGGGGCTTGGCGAGCAGTACTTC	CASSQARGLGEQYF
NA	TRBV7-8	NA	TRBJ1-2	TGTGCCAGCAGCTTCGGGTCTAACTATGGCTACACCTTC	CASSFGSNYGYTF
NA	TRBV5-5	TRBD2	TRBJ2-5	TGTGCCAGCAGCTTGTCCCCATTGGGGGGGGAGACCCAGTACTTC	CASSLSPLGGETQYF
NA	TRBV6-2/TRBV6-3	NA	TRBJ2-3	TGTGCCAGCAGTTTAATCGACTCCACAGATACGCAGTATTTT	CASSLIDSTDTQYF
NA	TRBV11-2	NA	TRBJ1-1	TGTGCCAGCAGCGGTACAGGGCTACCTGAAGCTTTCTTT	CASSGTGLPEAFF
NA	TRBV5-1	NA	TRBJ2-5	TGCGCCAGCAGCTCGGGCCCCAGAGCAGGGGTTCCAGAGACCCAGTACTTC	CASSSGPRAGVPETQYF
NA	TRBV6-2/TRBV6-3	TRBD1	TRBJ1-6	TGTGCCAGCAGTTACCTGACAACAGGGGACTCACCCCTCCACTTT	CASSYLTTGDSPLHF
NA	TRBV4-1	TRBD2	TRBJ2-5	TGCGCCAGCAGCCGGGAGGGGACCCGGGAGACCCAGTACTTC	CASSREGTRETQYF
once	TRBV5-1	TRBD1	TRBJ2-1	TGCGCCAGCAGGTCCGGGACAGCCAACAATGAGCAGTTCTTC	CASRSGTANNEQFF
NA	TRBV6-2/TRBV6-3	TRBD2	TRBJ2-5	TGTGCCAGCAGTTACTTGCGGGGGGGAGAGACCCAGTACTTC	CASSYLRGGETQYF
NA	TRBV7-9	TRBD1	TRBJ2-7	TGTGCCAGCAGCCCGGGACAGCACTGGACTCGCTACGAGCAGTACTTC	CASSPGQHWTRYEQYF
NA	TRBV7-2	NA	TRBJ1-2	TGTGCCAGCAGCTTAGAACAGTCCCGGTATGGCTACACCTTC	CASSLEQSRYGYTF
NA	TRBV27	NA	TRBJ2-3	TGTGCCAGCAGTTTATCAGTCTTGGGGGCCGGGGATACGCAGTATTTT	CASSLSVLGAGDTQYF
few	TRBV30	NA	TRBJ1-6	TGTGCCTGGAGTGACAGGGCTAATTCACCCCTCCACTTT	CAWSDRANSPLHF
NA	TRBV3-1/TRBV3-2	TRBD2	TRBJ2-5	TGTGCCAGCAGCCAGGCCGGGACTAGCGGGGGGCTACTCGAGCCCCAAGAGACCCAGTACTTC	CASSQAGTSGGLLEPQETQYF
few	TRBV4-1	TRBD1	TRBJ1-6	TGCGCCAGCAGCCTACAGGGGGCATACTCACCCCTCCACTTT	CASSLQGAYSPLHF
NA	TRBV18	NA	TRBJ2-6	TGTGCCAGCTCACCACCTAGAGCCCTCTCTGGGGCCAACGTCCTGACTTTC	CASSPPRALSGANVLTF